This TCR beta chain was sequenced in a study of radiation and T cells in renal cell carcinoma. Across the study: Nephrectomy followed 15 Gy stereotactic body radiation by 4 weeks.

Findings of the study overall: Pretreatment tumor biopsies were lacking, so baseline clonotypes are unknown. From baseline, blood top tumor clonotypes peaked at 2 weeks post-radiation.

Germline CDR1 reads MNHEY; CDR2 reads SVGAGI. Trimming removed 4 bases from V and 6 bases from J; junction bases left unmatched: 5. CDR3 length equals 15 residues. Note on this clone: What it recognizes is unknown.

The time point is: baseline pretreatment blood. Treatment of the sample: 15 Gy SBRT to primary tumor, nephrectomy 4 weeks later. The patient's renal cell carcinoma had clear cell pathology. Libraries were prepared by immunoSEQ multiplex PCR; TCRdb keeps only in-frame clonotypes and omits some of them. The repertoire has about 140,000 clones, 70% to 90% of them found once; the top ten carry roughly 23%. Material: blood, obtained from a patient whose treatment included radiotherapy and nephrectomy. The receptor comes from a woman between 50 and 59 years old with renal cell carcinoma. This rearrangement joins TRBV6-5 to TRBJ2-7; 14 nucleotides align to TRBD2. As DNA, the CDR3 is TGTGCCAGCAGTTGGGGGGGACTAGCGGGAGTCGAGCAGTACTTC. Protein product: CASSWGGLAGVEQYF.